Listed here are 6 T cell receptor beta chains from one sample, sequenced in a study of blood T cell repertoires in COVID-19. Libraries were prepared by immunoSEQ multiplex PCR; TCRdb keeps only in-frame clonotypes and omits some of them. The data contain about 250,000 clones, more than 70% of them singletons. The specimen was peripheral blood. The receptors stem from a middle-aged man with active or convalescent COVID-19.

The table lists this clone with a count of one. The J gene is TRBJ2-1, the V gene TRBV29-1, with 11 bases aligning to TRBD2. The junction had 10 bases not matched to a gene; V was cut back by 3 bases and J by 9 bases. This CDR3 comprises 15 residues. The germline V gene has CDR1 SQVTM and CDR2 ANQGSEA. The CDR3 loop reads CSVDPTSGSTSEQFF. For the CDR3, the DNA is TGCAGCGTTGACCCCACTAGCGGGAGTACCAGTGAGCAGTTCTTC.

The rearrangement links TRBV6-1 to TRBJ2-2, with TRBD1 identical over 8 bases. CDR1 is MNHNS, CDR2 SASEGT, per germline. J gave up 1 base and V 4 bases, and 8 bases lay outside the gene matches. The CDR3 runs 17 residues. CDR3 sequence: CASSGPPGTGNTGELFF. DNA of the CDR3: TGTGCCAGCAGTGGCCCGCCCGGGACAGGGAACACCGGGGAGCTGTTTTTT.

A single count supports this clone. The chain employs TRBV24-1 and TRBJ2-4, with TRBD1 matching 9 bases. This CDR3 comprises 17 residues. The V gene end was trimmed by 5 bases and the J gene end by 3 bases; junction bases not matched to a gene: 10. Germline-derived CDR1 and CDR2 are KGHDR and SFDVKD. The CDR3 region has the DNA TGTGCCACCAGTGGCGCGGGACAGGGAATAGGCAAAAACATTCAGTACTTC. Its translation: CATSGAGQGIGKNIQYF.

This sequence joins TRBV6-5 and TRBJ1-3; D may be TRBD1 (6 bases). The CDR3 consists of 14 residues. V was pared by 6 bases and J by 2 bases, with 11 bases between. The germline CDR1 and CDR2 sequences are MNHEY and SVGAGI. Here the CDR3 DNA reads TGTGCCAGCAGGACACAGGGTCCTGGAAACACCATATATTTT. Its protein is CASRTQGPGNTIYF.

This clone appeared a few times. The chain has TRBV2 and TRBJ2-2; TRBD2 is a possible D gene (5 bases). Germline CDR1 SNHLY, CDR2 FYNNEI. V was shortened by 6 bases and J by 2 bases, with 10 bases between the two germline ends. The CDR3 length is 14 residues. CDR3 residues: CASSSAGNTGELFF. Here the CDR3 DNA reads TGTGCCAGCAGCTCCGCGGGTAACACCGGGGAGCTGTTTTTT.

The chain is built from TRBV30 and TRBJ1-3; D unresolved. The V gene's germline CDR1 is GTSNPN and CDR2 SVGIG (reference sequence). This CDR3 spans 11 amino acids. V was clipped by 5 bases and J by 7 bases, with 9 bases between them. The CDR3 nucleotides read TGTGCCTGGGGATACGCGAACACCATATATTTT. Residues: CAWGYANTIYF.